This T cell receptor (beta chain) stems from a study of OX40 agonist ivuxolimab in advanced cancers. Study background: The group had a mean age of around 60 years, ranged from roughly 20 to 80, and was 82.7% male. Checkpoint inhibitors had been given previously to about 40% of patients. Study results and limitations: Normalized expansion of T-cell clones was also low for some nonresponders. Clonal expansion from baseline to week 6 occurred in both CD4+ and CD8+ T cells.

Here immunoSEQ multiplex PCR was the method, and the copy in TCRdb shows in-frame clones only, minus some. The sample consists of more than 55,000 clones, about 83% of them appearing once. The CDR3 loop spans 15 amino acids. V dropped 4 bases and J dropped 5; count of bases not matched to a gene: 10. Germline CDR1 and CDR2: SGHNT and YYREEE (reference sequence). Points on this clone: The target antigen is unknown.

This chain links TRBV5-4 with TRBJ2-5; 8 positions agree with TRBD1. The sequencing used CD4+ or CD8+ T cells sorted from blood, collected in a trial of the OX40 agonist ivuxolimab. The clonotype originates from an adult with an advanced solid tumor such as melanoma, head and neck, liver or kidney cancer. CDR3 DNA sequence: TGTGCCAGCAGCCAGCAGGCAGGGGGCGCGGAGACCCAGTACTTC. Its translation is CASSQQAGGAETQYF.